The T cell receptor beta chain described here comes from a study of identical twins. MiXCR, run by TCRdb on the 5' RACE reads, gives a single entry per CDR3 protein. This table has over 500,000 distinct CDR3 sequences, roughly a fifth appearing once. Germline V gene sequence: CDR1 DFQATT, CDR2 SNEGSKA (reference sequence). CDR3 length equals 14 residues. The V end lost 1 base, the J end lost 3 bases, and 13 bases lay between the germline ends. Another study also made use of these data, one on T cells expressing NK-cell markers. That investigation notes: Clarity on HCMV specificity was lacking for the expanded NKG2C+ T cell clones.

This TCR was sampled from a woman under 30 in good health. The rearrangement joins TRBV20-1 to TRBJ2-7, with D tentatively TRBD2 (6 bases). Sequenced material: CD4+ T cells sorted from blood. In DNA form, the CDR3 reads TGCAGTGCTAGAGTGTGGCGGGATAGCTACGAGCAGTACTTC. Amino acid sequence: CSARVWRDSYEQYF.